This TCR beta chain was sequenced in a study of cytomegalovirus exposure and HLA in healthy donors. The PCR was carried out with 60 Vbeta primers and 13 Jbeta primers. Produced via immunoSEQ multiplex PCR; TCRdb's table is partial and in-frame only. The sample yields about 120,000 clones, more than 65% seen once. The CDR3 is made up of 14 amino acids. Germline V gives CDR1 SQVTM, CDR2 ANQGSEA. V lost 0 bases and J 5 bases, leaving 10 bases between the germline ends. Findings of the study overall: Rarity characterized most TCR sequences, yet some public TCRs appeared in many donors. Some V segments could not be told apart, so they were left out, TRBV6-2 and TRBV6-3 among them.

As regards this clone: Its antigen remains unknown.

This sequence joins TRBV29-1 and TRBJ2-2; D uncertain. The receptor comes from a woman aged 25 to 39 in good health and CMV-seronegative. The sample taken for sequencing was PBMCs. The CDR3 loop is CSVEDLGVTGELFF. The CDR3 nucleotides read TGCAGCGTTGAAGATTTAGGAGTAACCGGGGAGCTGTTTTTT.